The sequence of this TCR beta chain was determined in a study of blood T cell repertoires in COVID-19. Looking at the study overall: There were acute and convalescent COVID-19 samples, and they came from the United States, Italy and Spain. Nucleic acid was either cDNA or gDNA, and it came from T cells, B-cell-depleted T cells, or PBMCs.

Some clones are missing from TCRdb's copy, which holds only in-frame ones; the method was immunoSEQ multiplex PCR. The sample holds under 55,000 clones, around nine tenths seen once. The germline V and J ends were trimmed by 8 bases and 0 bases, with 7 bases remaining between them. Looked up from germline, CDR1 is MDHEN and CDR2 is SYDVKM. The CDR3 runs 12 residues. Sequenced sample: peripheral blood. The gene calls are TRBV28 and TRBJ1-1, with a tentative D call TRBD1 (5 bases). The source is a human donor in a cohort sampled during active COVID-19. CDR3 bases: TGTGCCAGCTCGGACATGAACACTGAAGCTTTCTTT. Its protein is CASSDMNTEAFF.